The 24 T cell receptor beta chains listed next were all sequenced from one sample in a study of shared clonotypes between healthy human individuals. Clones were sequenced by immunoSEQ multiplex PCR, and TCRdb holds only the in-frame ones, with some missing. The sample records some 2 million clones, approximately 95% being singletons. Sequenced material: naive CD4+ T cells sorted from blood. Regarding subset: CD45RA+ positively selected. Receptors were obtained from a man between 18 and 29 years old in good health.

In DNA form, the CDR3 reads TGTGCCAGCAGCTTTCGGCGACTAGCGGTTTACAATGAGCAGTTCTTC. As protein: CASSFRRLAVYNEQFF. The chain employs TRBV5-6 and TRBJ2-1, with 9 bases identical to TRBD2. This CDR3 contains 16 residues. V gave up 2 bases and J gave up 4 bases; unmatched junction bases: 7. The germline V gene encodes CDR1 SGHDT and CDR2 YYEEEE.

This clone was observed once. The chain recombines TRBV14 with TRBJ1-2; the match to TRBD1 covers 7 bases. The CDR3 runs to 18 residues. Germline V lookup: CDR1 SGHDN, CDR2 FVKESK. J lost 12 bases, V lost 4 bases, and 26 bases had no gene match. CDR3 residues: CASSPMGQGTAFYGYDTF. Written as DNA, the CDR3 is TGTGCCAGCAGCCCAATGGGTCAGGGGACAGCCTTCTATGGCTACGACACCTTC.

The chain couples TRBV6-6 to TRBJ1-1; tentatively, D is TRBD1 (5 bases). The germline CDR1 and CDR2 sequences are MNHNY and SVGAGI (reference sequence). V dropped 4 bases and J dropped 0 bases, with 12 bases sitting between them. CDR3 length: 15 amino acids. CDR3 loop: CASSLGTIMNTEAFF. The DNA of the CDR3 is TGTGCCAGCAGTTTGGGGACCATTATGAACACTGAAGCTTTCTTT.

With respect to this clone: The sample holds other DNA sequences that translate to the same CDR3. V gene TRBV7-9 combines with J gene TRBJ2-7; D possibly matches TRBD1 or TRBD2 (5 bases each). CDR1 is SEHNR, CDR2 FQNEAQ, per germline (reference sequence). Trimming took 0 bases from V and 1 from J, leaving 7 bases between them. The CDR3 is made up of 14 amino acids. The CDR3 bases are TGTGCCAGCAGCTTAGCTGGGGGTTCCTACGAGCAGTACTTC. Translation: CASSLAGGSYEQYF.

The chain combines TRBV10-3 with TRBJ2-7; the D gene is possibly TRBD2 (6 bases). The CDR3 length is 13 residues. V lost 10 bases, J lost 6 bases, and 19 bases lay in between. Germline assignment: CDR1 ENHRY and CDR2 SYGVKD. The CDR3: CATSAGGALEQYF. In DNA, the CDR3 is TGTGCCACCTCAGCGGGCGGGGCCCTCGAGCAGTACTTC.

The J gene is TRBJ1-5, the V gene TRBV5-4; D is possibly TRBD1 (6 bases). This CDR3 contains 13 residues. Germline CDR1 reads SGHNT; CDR2 reads YYREEE (reference sequence). Deletions cut 3 bases from V and 4 bases from J, with 8 bases between. The CDR3 sequence is CASSWDMNQPQHF. Written as DNA, the CDR3 is TGTGCCAGCAGCTGGGACATGAATCAGCCCCAGCATTTT. Complete variable domain (other parts from reference TRBV5-4 and TRBJ1-5): ETGVTQSPTHLIKTRGQQVTLRCSSQSGHNTVSWYQQALGQGPQFIFQYYREEENGRGNFPPRFSGLQFPNYSSELNVNALELDDSALYLCASSWDMNQPQHFGDGTRLSIL.

This clone was found once. The sample has other DNA sequences that encode this CDR3 too. The V and J genes are TRBV5-4 and TRBJ2-3; 10 bases line up with TRBD2. CDR3 length: 14 amino acids. CDR1 is SGHNT and CDR2 is YYREEE in the germline V gene (reference sequence). Trimming at V came to 2 bases and at J to 3 bases, leaving 0 bases not matched to a gene. CDR3 residues: CASSLAGGTDTQYF. The DNA for the CDR3 is TGTGCCAGCAGCTTAGCGGGAGGGACAGATACGCAGTATTTT.

Regarding this clone: Distinct nucleotide sequences in the sample also encode this CDR3. The V call is TRBV7-3, the J call TRBJ2-3; no clear D. CDR1 SGHTA and CDR2 FQGTGA come from the germline V gene. V gave up 0 bases and J gave up 6 bases, with 4 bases separating them. This CDR3 spans 12 amino acids. This chain's CDR3 is CASSLTGDTQYF. The CDR3 DNA sequence: TGTGCCAGCAGCTTAACGGGCGATACGCAGTATTTT.

The rearrangement joins TRBV20-1 to TRBJ2-7; the D is unclear. With 5 bases removed from V and 5 bases from J, the gap between germline ends came to 10 bases. The CDR3 contains 11 residues. The germline V gene has CDR1 DFQATT and CDR2 SNEGSKA (reference sequence). Here the CDR3 DNA reads TGCAGTGCTCCCCAGAGAAACGAGCAGTACTTC. Translation gives CSAPQRNEQYF.

The chain recombines TRBV5-6 with TRBJ2-7; 7 bases line up with TRBD1. The CDR3 contains 15 residues. V was pared by 4 bases and J by 2 bases, with 9 bases of the junction left unmatched. Germline V lookup: CDR1 SGHDT, CDR2 YYEEEE. The CDR3 DNA follows: TGTGCCAGCAGCAGTACAGGGGAGAGACCCTACGAGCAGTACTTC. It codes for CASSSTGERPYEQYF. The full variable domain, rest sourced from reference TRBV5-6 and TRBJ2-7, is DAGVTQSPTHLIKTRGQQVTLRCSPKSGHDTVSWYQQALGQGPQFIFQYYEEEERQRGNFPDRFSGHQFPNYSSELNVNALLLGDSALYLCASSSTGERPYEQYFGPGTRLTVT.

The rearrangement uses TRBV28 and TRBJ1-1, with D tentatively TRBD1 (6 bases). The germline V gene encodes CDR1 MDHEN and CDR2 SYDVKM. This CDR3 comprises 13 residues. V was clipped by 3 bases and J by 10 bases, with 15 bases between them. In DNA form, the CDR3 reads TGTGCCAGCAGTTTCCGGGGGGGCAGGGTAGCTTTCTTT. Its protein product is CASSFRGGRVAFF.

This clone was picked up a small number of times. The genes are TRBV5-6 and TRBJ1-6; 7 positions match TRBD1. The CDR3 covers 14 residues. Germline CDR1 and CDR2: SGHDT and YYEEEE. Trimming removed 0 bases from V and 8 bases from J; junction bases left unmatched: 2. CDR3 nucleotides: TGTGCCAGCAGCTTGGTGCAGGGGGATTCACCCCTCCACTTT. Protein sequence: CASSLVQGDSPLHF.

This clone has just one count. This chain links TRBV5-1 with TRBJ1-4; D call uncertain. Trimming cost V 1 base and J 0 bases, with 10 bases left between them. Germline-derived CDR1 and CDR2 are SGHRS and YFSETQ. The CDR3 spans 16 residues. CDR3 amino acids: CASSLMGMATNEKLFF. In DNA form, the CDR3 reads TGCGCCAGCAGCTTGATGGGGATGGCAACTAATGAAAAACTGTTTTTT.

This chain uses TRBV19 with TRBJ1-4; D might be TRBD1 (5 bases). The V and J ends lost 11 bases and 8 bases respectively, with 12 bases between them. The CDR3 sequence is 11 residues long. Germline CDR1 reads LNHDA; CDR2 reads SQIVND (reference sequence). The CDR3: CAGDRSEKLFF. CDR3 bases: TGTGCCGGGGACCGCTCGGAAAAACTGTTTTTT.

This clone was counted once. The gene calls are TRBV18 and TRBJ2-1; 9 positions match TRBD1. This CDR3 is built from 15 residues. Germline V gene data show CDR1 as KGHSH and CDR2 as LQKENI. J was trimmed by 7 bases and V by 5 bases; bases with no gene match: 9. The CDR3, as DNA: TGTGCCAGCTCATTTGACGGGACAGGGACGAATGAGCAGTTCTTC. Translating gives CASSFDGTGTNEQFF.

The chain is built from TRBV19 and TRBJ2-3; no clear D. Germline assignment: CDR1 LNHDA and CDR2 SQIVND (reference sequence). The CDR3 consists of 14 residues. Trimming cost V 5 bases and J 2 bases, with 11 bases left between them. The CDR3 nucleotides are TGTGCCAGTAGTTACCTCTCCCCCACAGATACGCAGTATTTT. Its protein product is CASSYLSPTDTQYF.

The CDR3 protein is CASSVAGIPPDGELFF. In DNA form, the CDR3 reads TGTGCCAGCAGCGTTGCAGGGATCCCCCCCGACGGGGAGCTGTTTTTT. V and J are TRBV9 and TRBJ2-2, with a tentative D call TRBD1 (5 bases). V lost 2 bases and J lost 7, with 18 bases in between. The germline CDR1 and CDR2 sequences are SGDLS and YYNGEE. The CDR3 is 16 amino acids.

This sequence joins TRBV7-9 and TRBJ1-4; 7 bases agree with TRBD1. The V segment lost 5 bases and the J segment 3 bases; nucleotides outside the gene matches: 6. Germline assignment: CDR1 SEHNR and CDR2 FQNEAQ (reference sequence). The CDR3 loop spans 15 amino acids. CDR3 sequence reads: CASSIQTGSNEKLFF. CDR3 nucleotides: TGTGCCAGCAGCATTCAGACAGGGTCTAATGAAAAACTGTTTTTT.

The chain couples TRBV7-8 to TRBJ1-5; D gene ambiguous. The germline V gene encodes CDR1 SGHVS and CDR2 FQNEAQ. Trimming stripped 2 bases from V and 7 bases from J, with 9 bases between. The CDR3 has 13 residues. The chain's CDR3 is CASSLYARQPQHF. For the CDR3, the DNA is TGTGCCAGCAGCTTATATGCCCGGCAGCCCCAGCATTTT.

The rearrangement joins TRBV10-3 to TRBJ2-7, with TRBD2 as a possible D gene (5 bases). CDR1 and CDR2 from the germline V gene are ENHRY and SYGVKD. The CDR3 runs 13 residues. CDR3 bases: TGTGTATCTAGGAGCGGAGGCTCCTACGAGCAGTACTTC. It is translated as CVSRSGGSYEQYF.

This chain joins TRBV29-1 and TRBJ1-1; D gene uncertain. V was clipped by 2 bases and J by 4 bases, with 17 bases between them. In germline, CDR1 is SQVTM, CDR2 ANQGSEA. This CDR3 contains 15 residues. CDR3 DNA: TGCAGCGTTGAATGGTCAGGTCGGGCTGGCACTGAAGCTTTCTTT. Its translation: CSVEWSGRAGTEAFF.

The rearrangement joins TRBV27 to TRBJ1-1, with 7 bases that match TRBD1. The CDR3 length is 14 residues. V dropped 6 bases and J dropped 1; count of bases not matched to a gene: 5. Germline CDR1 is MNHEY and CDR2 is SMNVEV (reference sequence). CDR3 bases: TGTGCCAGCAGAACGACAGGGAGGAACACTGAAGCTTTCTTT. As protein: CASRTTGRNTEAFF.

This sequence joins TRBV4-3 and TRBJ2-3, with 13 bases matching TRBD2. Germline CDR1 and CDR2: LGHNA and YSLEER. CDR3 length: 18 amino acids. With 3 bases clipped from V and 4 bases from J, the junction kept 10 bases outside the gene matches. CDR3 bases: TGCGCCAGCAGCCAGGGGACTAGCGGGACGGTCCCCTCAGATACGCAGTATTTT. Protein sequence: CASSQGTSGTVPSDTQYF.

In nucleotides, the CDR3 is TGTGCCAGCTCACTTGGTTTTAGCAATCAGCCCCAGCATTTT. Translation: CASSLGFSNQPQHF. The chain combines TRBV18 with TRBJ1-5, with D hard to call. The CDR3 runs to 14 residues. The germline V gene encodes CDR1 KGHSH and CDR2 LQKENI. The V gene lost 4 bases and the J gene lost 0 bases, with 7 bases spanning the gap.